A selection of T cell receptor beta chains follows, all from one sample in a study of blood T cells in healthy people across ages. TCRdb itself ran the 5' RACE reads through MiXCR, one entry per CDR3 protein. The sample yields around 900,000 distinct CDR3 sequences, under 30% seen once. Input material: blood. The origin of the receptors is a woman aged 80 or over in good health. Each CDR3 is given with its conserved first and last residue. Each record gives: J gene, CDR3 length, V gene, CDR3 protein.

j_call: TRBJ1-5; cdr3_length: 15; v_call: TRBV28; cdr3_aa: CASSFGIISNQPQHF
j_call: TRBJ1-2; cdr3_length: 14; v_call: TRBV5-1; cdr3_aa: CASSLGTSDYGYTF
j_call: TRBJ2-4; cdr3_length: 16; v_call: TRBV5-1; cdr3_aa: CASSLSAGLAKNIQYF
j_call: TRBJ2-6; cdr3_length: 15; v_call: TRBV12-3/TRBV12-4; cdr3_aa: CASSRGHSGANVLTF
j_call: TRBJ2-3; cdr3_length: 18; v_call: TRBV7-9; cdr3_aa: CASSPNRLAGGEWDTQYF
j_call: TRBJ1-6; cdr3_length: 15; v_call: TRBV7-9; cdr3_aa: CASSPPGRGGSPLHF
j_call: TRBJ2-5; cdr3_length: 16; v_call: TRBV2; cdr3_aa: CASSEALRGRGETQDF
j_call: TRBJ1-6; cdr3_length: 17; v_call: TRBV6-5; cdr3_aa: CASSSYPVSSYNSPLHF
j_call: TRBJ1-3; cdr3_length: 13; v_call: TRBV2; cdr3_aa: CASSGVSGNTIYF
j_call: TRBJ2-1; cdr3_length: 15; v_call: TRBV5-5; cdr3_aa: CASGVRDSSYSERFF
j_call: TRBJ2-1; cdr3_length: 12; v_call: TRBV7-2; cdr3_aa: CASSTGLAIQFF
j_call: TRBJ2-7; cdr3_length: 13; v_call: TRBV20-1; cdr3_aa: CSASTGNTDEQYF
j_call: TRBJ2-4; cdr3_length: 19; v_call: TRBV6-2/TRBV6-3; cdr3_aa: CASSYNRSAEVWAKNIQYF
j_call: TRBJ2-5; cdr3_length: 14; v_call: TRBV20-1; cdr3_aa: CSARQSGRGETQYF
j_call: TRBJ2-1; cdr3_length: 14; v_call: TRBV20-1; cdr3_aa: CSVFPGGIYNEQFF
j_call: TRBJ2-2; cdr3_length: 15; v_call: TRBV20-1; cdr3_aa: CSARAGTGVSGELFF
j_call: TRBJ1-2; cdr3_length: 14; v_call: TRBV5-1; cdr3_aa: CASSLEPSLHRYTF
j_call: TRBJ2-1; cdr3_length: 15; v_call: TRBV5-5; cdr3_aa: CASSLESGGRNEQFF
j_call: TRBJ1-5; cdr3_length: 20; v_call: TRBV21-1; cdr3_aa: CASSKGPPYRDPGGNQPQHF
j_call: TRBJ1-5; cdr3_length: 16; v_call: TRBV19; cdr3_aa: CASSMEGHYSNQPQHF
j_call: TRBJ2-3; cdr3_length: 14; v_call: TRBV3-1; cdr3_aa: CAGRRTGSTDTQYF
j_call: TRBJ2-1; cdr3_length: 18; v_call: TRBV11-3; cdr3_aa: CASSKTSGGVGNPNEQFF
j_call: TRBJ2-3; cdr3_length: 16; v_call: TRBV6-1; cdr3_aa: CASMNGEARRDKTQYF
j_call: TRBJ1-5; cdr3_length: 13; v_call: TRBV12-3/TRBV12-4; cdr3_aa: CASRGQGDQPQHF
j_call: TRBJ2-6; cdr3_length: 15; v_call: TRBV24-1; cdr3_aa: CATSEQGMGANVLTF
j_call: TRBJ1-2; cdr3_length: 16; v_call: TRBV4-3; cdr3_aa: CASSLRPGQGAYGYTF
j_call: TRBJ2-7; cdr3_length: 15; v_call: TRBV6-2/TRBV6-3; cdr3_aa: CASRSAGGNSYEQYF
j_call: TRBJ1-2; cdr3_length: 13; v_call: TRBV12-3/TRBV12-4; cdr3_aa: CASRWDGNYGYTF
j_call: TRBJ2-1; cdr3_length: 14; v_call: TRBV20-1; cdr3_aa: CSIRKGGSGSEQFF
j_call: TRBJ2-5; cdr3_length: 15; v_call: TRBV12-3/TRBV12-4; cdr3_aa: CASSDRYRDKETQYF
j_call: TRBJ1-1; cdr3_length: 14; v_call: TRBV15; cdr3_aa: CATSNPGLNTEAFF
j_call: TRBJ1-2; cdr3_length: 14; v_call: TRBV7-2; cdr3_aa: CASSLPFVGTSYTF
j_call: TRBJ1-1; cdr3_length: 16; v_call: TRBV7-2; cdr3_aa: CASRPHRTRMNTEAFF
j_call: TRBJ2-1; cdr3_length: 14; v_call: TRBV3-1; cdr3_aa: CASSQDGVGNEQFF
j_call: TRBJ1-2; cdr3_length: 15; v_call: TRBV6-6; cdr3_aa: CVSSLIGARSYGYTF
j_call: TRBJ2-7; cdr3_length: 13; v_call: TRBV30; cdr3_aa: CASTGDSSYEQYF
j_call: TRBJ2-5; cdr3_length: 13; v_call: TRBV10-3; cdr3_aa: CAISETSQETQYF
j_call: TRBJ2-5; cdr3_length: 16; v_call: TRBV7-2; cdr3_aa: CASSPGEARSTETQYF
j_call: TRBJ2-3; cdr3_length: 14; v_call: TRBV11-2; cdr3_aa: CASTQGGGTDTQYF
j_call: TRBJ1-5; cdr3_length: 12; v_call: TRBV6-1; cdr3_aa: CASSEGSQPQHF